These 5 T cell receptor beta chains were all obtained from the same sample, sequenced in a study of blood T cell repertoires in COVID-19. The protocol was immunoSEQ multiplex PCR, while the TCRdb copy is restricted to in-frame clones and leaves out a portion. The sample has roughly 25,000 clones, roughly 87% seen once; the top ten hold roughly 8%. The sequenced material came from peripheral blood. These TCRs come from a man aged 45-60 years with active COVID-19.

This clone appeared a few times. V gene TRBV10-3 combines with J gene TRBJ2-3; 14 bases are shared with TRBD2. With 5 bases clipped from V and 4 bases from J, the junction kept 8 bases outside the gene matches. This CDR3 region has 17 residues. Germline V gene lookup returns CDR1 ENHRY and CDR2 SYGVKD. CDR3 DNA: TGTGCCATCAGTCCGGGACTAGCGGGGGACAACTCAGATACGCAGTATTTT. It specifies CAISPGLAGDNSDTQYF.

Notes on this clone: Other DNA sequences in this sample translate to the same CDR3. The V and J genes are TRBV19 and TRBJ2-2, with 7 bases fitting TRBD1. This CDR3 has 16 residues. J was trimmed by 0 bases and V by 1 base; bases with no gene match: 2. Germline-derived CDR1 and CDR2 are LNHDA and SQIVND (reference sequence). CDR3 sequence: CASSIGGTANTGELFF. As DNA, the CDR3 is TGTGCCAGTAGTATAGGAGGGACAGCGAACACCGGGGAGCTGTTTTTT.

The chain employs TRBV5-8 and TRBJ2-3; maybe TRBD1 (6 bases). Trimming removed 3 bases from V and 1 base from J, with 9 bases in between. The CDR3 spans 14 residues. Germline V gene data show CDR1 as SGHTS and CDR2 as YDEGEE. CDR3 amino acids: CASSSHRGTDTQYF. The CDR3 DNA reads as TGTGCCAGCAGCTCACACAGGGGCACAGATACGCAGTATTTT.

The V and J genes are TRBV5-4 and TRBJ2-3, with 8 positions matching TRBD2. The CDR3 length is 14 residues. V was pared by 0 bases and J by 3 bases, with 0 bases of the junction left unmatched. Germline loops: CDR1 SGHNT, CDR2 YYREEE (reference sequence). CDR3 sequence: CASSLGGGTDTQYF. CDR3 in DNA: TGTGCCAGCAGCTTGGGCGGGGGGACAGATACGCAGTATTTT.

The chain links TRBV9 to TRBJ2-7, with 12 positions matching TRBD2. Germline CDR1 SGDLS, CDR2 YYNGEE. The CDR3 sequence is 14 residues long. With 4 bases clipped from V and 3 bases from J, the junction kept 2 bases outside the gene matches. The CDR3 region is CASSPGLAGYEQYV. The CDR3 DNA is TGTGCCAGCAGCCCGGGACTAGCGGGCTACGAGCAGTACGTC.